This T cell receptor (beta chain) comes out of a study of blood T cell repertoires in COVID-19. Study as a whole: Sites in the United States, Italy and Spain provided acute and convalescent COVID-19 samples. PBMCs, B-cell-depleted T cells, or T cells were the source of the cDNA or gDNA that made up the material.

Deletions cut 1 base from V and 6 bases from J, with 13 bases between. Germline values: CDR1 SEHNR, CDR2 FQNEAQ (reference sequence). The CDR3 contains 16 residues. Original methodology: Estimates of nucleated cell counts were drawn from the amplification of reference gene primers. TCRdb keeps only in-frame clones here, not all; method: immunoSEQ multiplex PCR. V, J and clone size reflect that table, while D and trimming were determined from the DNA. The sample has under 300,000 clones, more than 70% seen once. The sequence came from a middle-aged woman with acute COVID-19. The genes are TRBV7-9 and TRBJ1-6; no clear D gene. The specimen sequenced was PBMCs or T cells enriched from blood (not recorded which). CDR3 in DNA: TGTGCCAGCAGCTTAGGATCAACAGACCCTAATTCACCCCTCCACTTT. Translating it yields CASSLGSTDPNSPLHF.